This is a list of T cell receptor beta chains from one sample in a study of CXCR3-negative and CXCR3-positive naive CD8 T cells. TCRdb re-called the 5' RACE reads and gives one entry per CDR3 protein, without DNA. Its clone listing holds under 10,000 distinct CDR3 sequences. The material sequenced was naive CXCR3- CD8+ T cells from blood. These receptor sequences come from a human donor in good health. Some clones in this sample may be carry-over from other donors' samples. CDR3s include the opening cysteine and the closing phenylalanine or tryptophan. Not every row has a clone size; where given, it reads once, few, many or a size class.

>medium-sized|TRBV18|TRBJ2-1
CASSPQGGTGINNEQFF
>medium-sized|TRBV5-1|TRBJ2-1
CASSLVSSNEQFF
>medium-sized|TRBV7-8|TRBJ2-7
CASSPAYEQYF
>NA|TRBV11-3|TRBJ1-4
CASSLRTTGSNEKLFF
>NA|TRBV29-1|TRBJ1-2
CSVELSGVAVYGYTF
>medium-sized|TRBV7-9|TRBJ2-3
CASSFRLAGVDTQYF
>medium-sized|TRBV20-1|TRBJ2-3
CSARGLGQFSTDTQYF
>medium-sized|TRBV9|TRBJ2-1
CASSVASGSGNEQFF
>medium-sized|TRBV3-1|TRBJ1-1
CASSQVGLNTEAFF
>NA|TRBV6-1|TRBJ1-1
CASSTQNAEAFF
>NA|TRBV6-6|TRBJ2-7
CASSWGQGPQFPYEQYF
>medium-sized|TRBV29-1|TRBJ1-3
CSVEDLGAGNTIYF
>NA|TRBV29-1|TRBJ2-7
CSVDTGQGSSYEQYF
>NA|TRBV2|TRBJ1-6
CASSEGLPANSPLHF
>NA|TRBV27|TRBJ1-2
CASSSYRGGYTF
>medium-sized|TRBV29-1|TRBJ1-1
CSVEVYTTNTEAFF
>NA|TRBV29-1|TRBJ2-1
CSVVPDQDNEQFF